Below, 10 T cell receptor beta chains from the same sample are listed, as sequenced in a study of cytomegalovirus exposure and HLA in healthy donors. The PCR made use of 60 Vbeta and 13 Jbeta primers. Assay: immunoSEQ multiplex PCR; the TCRdb copy retains only in-frame clones and omits some. The sample comprises approximately 30,000 clones, roughly two fifths of which are singletons, and about 2% rests with the top ten. The sequencing sample was made of PBMCs. These receptor sequences come from a woman aged 50 to 60 in good health and CMV-seronegative.

V is TRBV9 and J is TRBJ2-3; D perhaps matches TRBD2 (6 bases). Looked up from germline, CDR1 is SGDLS and CDR2 is YYNGEE. Trimming stripped 2 bases from V and 0 bases from J, with 10 bases between. This CDR3 is built from 15 residues. CDR3 in DNA: TGTGCCAGCAGCGTGGAGGGCTTGAGCACAGATACGCAGTATTTT. This codes for CASSVEGLSTDTQYF.

This clone came up a few times. The rearrangement uses TRBV5-4 and TRBJ1-2; 7 nucleotides agree with TRBD1. V shed 2 bases and J 5 bases; nucleotides not matched to a gene: 3. CDR3 size: 13 residues. Germline V gene lookup returns CDR1 SGHNT and CDR2 YYREEE (reference sequence). The DNA for the CDR3 is TGTGCCAGCAGCTTCGGACAGGTTTATGGCTACACCTTC. Its translation: CASSFGQVYGYTF.

This chain uses TRBV11-2 with TRBJ2-5; 13 bases agree with TRBD2. There are 18 residues in the CDR3. V trimming: 7 bases; J trimming: 4 bases; junction bases outside the gene matches: 15. Germline CDR1 reads SGHAT; CDR2 reads FQNNGV. The CDR3 DNA reads as TGTGCCAGCACTACGAGAACTAGCGGGAGGGTTCTTATAGAGACCCAGTACTTC. Protein product: CASTTRTSGRVLIETQYF.

This clone was observed a few times. The J gene is TRBJ1-1, the V gene TRBV2, with TRBD1 as a possible D gene (5 bases). The CDR3 covers 13 residues. In germline, CDR1 is SNHLY, CDR2 FYNNEI. V lost 6 bases to trimming and J lost 0 bases, with 8 bases between them. The CDR3 reads CASRGEMNTEAFF. CDR3 bases: TGTGCCAGCAGAGGGGAAATGAACACTGAAGCTTTCTTT.

The chain combines TRBV28 with TRBJ2-7, with 10 bases aligning to TRBD2. Germline V gene lookup returns CDR1 MDHEN and CDR2 SYDVKM. The CDR3 sequence is 18 residues long. J was trimmed by 3 bases and V by 6 bases; bases with no gene match: 17. Here the CDR3 reads CASRVQGGSGRDRYEQYF. CDR3 nucleotides: TGTGCCAGCAGAGTTCAGGGGGGGAGCGGGAGGGACCGCTACGAGCAGTACTTC.

This clone was seen a handful of times. The V gene is TRBV2, the J gene TRBJ2-3, with D possibly TRBD2 on 5 matching bases. Trimming stripped 5 bases from V and 6 bases from J, with 15 bases between. CDR3 length equals 14 residues. Germline CDR1 and CDR2: SNHLY and FYNNEI. CDR3 sequence: CASSPQRLEDTQYF. CDR3 DNA: TGTGCCAGCAGTCCCCAGCGGTTAGAGGATACGCAGTATTTT.

This clone has more than one count but fewer than ten. The chain uses TRBV7-8 and TRBJ1-2, with 7 bases lining up with TRBD1. This CDR3 has 15 residues. With 5 bases clipped from V and 4 bases from J, the junction kept 10 bases outside the gene matches. Germline values: CDR1 SGHVS, CDR2 FQNEAQ. In nucleotides, the CDR3 is TGTGCCAGCAGCCCGGATAACAGGGGACTCTATGGCTACACCTTC. This gives the protein CASSPDNRGLYGYTF. Using reference TRBV7-8 and TRBJ1-2 for the parts outside the CDR3, the full variable domain is GAGVSQSPRYKVAKRGQDVALRCDPISGHVSLFWYQQALGQGPEFLTYFQNEAQLDKSGLPSDRFFAERPEGSVSTLKIQRTQQEDSAVYLCASSPDNRGLYGYTFGSGTRLTVV.

This clone turned up a few times. The V and J genes are TRBV27 and TRBJ1-6, with D perhaps TRBD1 (5 bases). In germline, CDR1 is MNHEY, CDR2 SMNVEV (reference sequence). There are 14 residues in the CDR3. V was trimmed by 1 base and J by 7 bases, leaving 8 bases between them. The CDR3 nucleotides read TGTGCCAGCAGTTTATTCGGGGGAAATTCACCCCTCCACTTT. Its protein product is CASSLFGGNSPLHF.

The rearrangement joins TRBV9 to TRBJ2-3, with 10 bases fitting TRBD2. CDR1 is SGDLS and CDR2 is YYNGEE in the germline V gene. The V segment lost 4 bases and the J segment 4 bases; nucleotides outside the gene matches: 6. The CDR3 is made up of 15 amino acids. In DNA, the CDR3 is TGTGCCAGCAGCCCCGGGACTAGCGATCCAGATACGCAGTATTTT. Encoded protein: CASSPGTSDPDTQYF. Drawing the rest from reference TRBV9 and TRBJ2-3, the complete variable domain is DSGVTQTPKHLITATGQRVTLRCSPRSGDLSVYWYQQSLDQGLQFLIQYYNGEERAKGNILERFSAQQFPDLHSELNLSSLELGDSALYFCASSPGTSDPDTQYFGPGTRLTVL.

For this clone: Other DNA sequences in the same sample also yield this CDR3. The chain is built from TRBV7-2 and TRBJ2-3; D ambiguous. Deletions cut 2 bases from V and 4 bases from J, with 7 bases between. Per the germline V gene, CDR1 is SGHTA and CDR2 is FQGNSA. CDR3 length: 13 amino acids. The CDR3 spells CASSLMSADTQYF. CDR3 in DNA: TGTGCCAGCAGCTTAATGAGCGCAGATACGCAGTATTTT. The variable domain in full, with the rest retrieved from reference TRBV7-2 and TRBJ2-3, is GAGVSQSPSNKVTEKGKDVELRCDPISGHTALYWYRQSLGQGLEFLIYFQGNSAPDKSGLPSDRFSAERTGGSVSTLTIQRTQQEDSAVYLCASSLMSADTQYFGPGTRLTVL.